This TCR beta chain originates from a study of blood T cell repertoires in COVID-19 (TCRdb year 2020). Looking at the study overall: Collaborator samples came from the United States, Italy and Spain and covered acute and convalescent phases of COVID-19. The prospective study material was composed of cDNA or gDNA derived from T cells, B-cell-depleted T cells, or PBMCs. Subjects who had been exposed to COVID-19, were actively infected with it, or had recovered from it provided the deeply sampled blood TCRbeta repertoires that made up the dataset. The repertoires were made available in a free public database intended to serve as a resource for research on the immune response to SARS-CoV-2. The samples were drawn from the first 160 participants of the ongoing ImmuneRACE study and from 950 to 1,500 subjects provided by 6 global collaborators. Nearly every sample came with metadata listing a de-identified subject ID, COVID-19 status, age in years and sex. Where available, HLA class I and class II types were obtained from metadata supplied by the sample provider rather than from assay-based typing.

The CDR3 sequence holds 13 residues, the cysteine and phenylalanine included. The sequence is cut down to CDR3 DNA, 39 bases in frame from base 1. V is pruned by 3 bases and J by 6 bases, leaving 5 bases of the junction without a gene match. CDR1 SQVTM and CDR2 ANQGSEA are derived from the germline V gene. Concerning this clone: Its antigen is still unknown. No base-level quality is on record; no much larger clone is a single base apart.

TCRbeta CDR3 regions were amplified from genomic DNA using the immunoSEQ Assay, a bias-controlled multiplex PCR. The published analysis was carried out like this. The number of nucleated cells in each sample was estimated by amplification of reference gene primers within the assay. To quantify the absolute abundance of each unique TCRbeta CDR3 rearrangement, sequence reads were collapsed and filtered. For each sample, productive Simpson clonality was calculated by taking the square root of Simpson's diversity index across productive rearrangements. The clones in this table, taken by TCRdb from immuneACCESS, are in-frame only. Not every clone is retained; where verified, under half of the shortfall comes from an unresolved V gene, and the cause of the rest is unknown. D and trimming come from the DNA, and the V and J calls and clone size come from that table. For this sample the table gives around 86,000 clones, of which around 87% were detected only once. The top ten hold less than 5% of the sample.

The study at large found these results: Clinical and demographic metadata were provided uncurated, with the amount varying by source and participant.

Each collaborating institution followed its own protocols to collect whole blood in K2EDTA tubes. For TCRbeta analysis, collaborators shipped samples as frozen whole blood, isolated PBMCs, or DNA extracted from either of those sample types. This receptor chain uses TRBV29-1 and TRBJ2-7; TRBD2 aligns with 10 central bases. The sequence derives from a woman aged 80 or older with acute or convalescent COVID-19. The sample taken for sequencing was peripheral blood. DNA sequence: TGCAGCGTTGATAGCGGGAGGCCCCGCGAGCAGTACTTC. Translation gives CSVDSGRPREQYF.